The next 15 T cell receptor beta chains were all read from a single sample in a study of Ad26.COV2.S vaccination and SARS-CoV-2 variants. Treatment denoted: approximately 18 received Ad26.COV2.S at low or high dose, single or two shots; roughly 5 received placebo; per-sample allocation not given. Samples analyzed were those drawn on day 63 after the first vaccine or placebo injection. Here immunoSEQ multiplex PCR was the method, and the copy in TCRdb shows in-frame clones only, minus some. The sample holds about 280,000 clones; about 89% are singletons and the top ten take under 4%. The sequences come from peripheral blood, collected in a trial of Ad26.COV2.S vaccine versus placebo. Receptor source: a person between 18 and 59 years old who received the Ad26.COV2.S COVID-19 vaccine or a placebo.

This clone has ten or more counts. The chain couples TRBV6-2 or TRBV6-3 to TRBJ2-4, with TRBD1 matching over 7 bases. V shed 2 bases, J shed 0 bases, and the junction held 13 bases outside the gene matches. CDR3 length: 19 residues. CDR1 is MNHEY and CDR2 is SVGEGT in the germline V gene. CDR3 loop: CASSYRRYGTELAKNIQYF. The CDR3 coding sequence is TGTGCCAGCAGTTACCGTAGATACGGGACAGAACTAGCCAAAAACATTCAGTACTTC.

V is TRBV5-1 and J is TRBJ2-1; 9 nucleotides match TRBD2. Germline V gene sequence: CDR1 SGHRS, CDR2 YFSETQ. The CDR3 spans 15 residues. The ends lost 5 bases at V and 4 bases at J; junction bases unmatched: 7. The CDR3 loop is CASSKTSGSYNEQFF. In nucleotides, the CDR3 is TGCGCCAGCAGTAAGACTAGCGGTTCGTACAATGAGCAGTTCTTC.

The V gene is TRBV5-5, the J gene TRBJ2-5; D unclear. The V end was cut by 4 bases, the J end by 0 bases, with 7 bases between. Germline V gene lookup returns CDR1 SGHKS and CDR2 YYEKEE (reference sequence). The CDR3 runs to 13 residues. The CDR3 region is CASSGSDQETQYF. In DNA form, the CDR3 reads TGTGCCAGCAGCGGGTCGGACCAAGAGACCCAGTACTTC. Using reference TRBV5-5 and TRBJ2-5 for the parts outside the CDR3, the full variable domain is DAGVTQSPTHLIKTRGQQVTLRCSPISGHKSVSWYQQVLGQGPQFIFQYYEKEERGRGNFPDRFSARQFPNYSSELNVNALLLGDSALYLCASSGSDQETQYFGPGTRLLVL.

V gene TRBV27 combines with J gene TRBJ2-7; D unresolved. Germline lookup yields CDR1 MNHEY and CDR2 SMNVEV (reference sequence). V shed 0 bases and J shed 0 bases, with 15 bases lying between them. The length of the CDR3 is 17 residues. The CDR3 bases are TGTGCCAGCAGTTTATCGAATTTCTTCGGTAGCTCCTACGAGCAGTACTTC. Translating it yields CASSLSNFFGSSYEQYF.

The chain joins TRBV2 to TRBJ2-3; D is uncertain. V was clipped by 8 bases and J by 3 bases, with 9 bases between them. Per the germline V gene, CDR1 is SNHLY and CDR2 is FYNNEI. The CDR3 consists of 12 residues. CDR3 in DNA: TGTGCCAGCGGCGGCTCGACAGATACGCAGTATTTT. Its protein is CASGGSTDTQYF.

The CDR3 nucleotides are TGTGCCAGCAGTTGGACAGTCAGAACAGATACGCAGTATTTT. Translating it yields CASSWTVRTDTQYF. The J gene is TRBJ2-3, the V gene TRBV6-2 or TRBV6-3, with a tentative D call TRBD1 (6 bases). Germline values: CDR1 MNHEY, CDR2 SVGEGT. Deletions cut 4 bases from V and 3 bases from J, with 11 bases between. This CDR3 is built from 14 residues.

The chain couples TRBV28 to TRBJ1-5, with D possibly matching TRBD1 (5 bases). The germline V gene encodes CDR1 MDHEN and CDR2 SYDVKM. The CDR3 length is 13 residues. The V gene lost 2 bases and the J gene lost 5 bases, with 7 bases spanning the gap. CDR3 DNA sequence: TGTGCCAGCAGTTTACAAGGGGATCAGCCCCAGCATTTT. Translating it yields CASSLQGDQPQHF.

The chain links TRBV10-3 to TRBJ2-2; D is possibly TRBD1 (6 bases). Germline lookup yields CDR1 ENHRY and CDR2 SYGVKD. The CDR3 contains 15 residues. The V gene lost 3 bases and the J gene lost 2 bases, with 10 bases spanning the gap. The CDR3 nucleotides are TGTGCCATCAGTGATGGGACAATAAACACCGGGGAGCTGTTTTTT. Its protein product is CAISDGTINTGELFF.

Here the CDR3 reads CATSLSGTSQETQYF. The DNA of the CDR3 is TGCGCCACCTCCTTGTCCGGGACATCCCAAGAGACCCAGTACTTC. The rearrangement joins TRBV5-1 to TRBJ2-5; perhaps TRBD1 as D (6 bases). This CDR3 is 15 amino acids long. Germline CDR1 reads SGHRS; CDR2 reads YFSETQ. The germline V and J ends were trimmed by 9 bases and 1 base, with 19 bases remaining between them.

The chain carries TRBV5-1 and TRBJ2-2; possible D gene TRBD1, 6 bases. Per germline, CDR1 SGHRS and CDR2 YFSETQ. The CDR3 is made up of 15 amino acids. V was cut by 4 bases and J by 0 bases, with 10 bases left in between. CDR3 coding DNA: TGCGCCAGCAGCCTCGGGACACCGAACACCGGGGAGCTGTTTTTT. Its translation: CASSLGTPNTGELFF.

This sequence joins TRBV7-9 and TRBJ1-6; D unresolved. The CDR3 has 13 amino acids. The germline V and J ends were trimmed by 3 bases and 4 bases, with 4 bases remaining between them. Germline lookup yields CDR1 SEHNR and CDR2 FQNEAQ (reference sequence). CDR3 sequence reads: CASSFEYNSPLHF. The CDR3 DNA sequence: TGTGCCAGCAGCTTTGAGTATAATTCACCCCTCCACTTT.

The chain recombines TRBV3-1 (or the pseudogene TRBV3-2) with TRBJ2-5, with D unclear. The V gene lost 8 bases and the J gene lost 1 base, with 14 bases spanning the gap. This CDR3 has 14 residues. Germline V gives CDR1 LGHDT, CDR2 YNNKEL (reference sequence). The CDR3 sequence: CASGKWTGQETQYF. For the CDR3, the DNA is TGTGCCAGCGGTAAATGGACGGGCCAAGAGACCCAGTACTTC.

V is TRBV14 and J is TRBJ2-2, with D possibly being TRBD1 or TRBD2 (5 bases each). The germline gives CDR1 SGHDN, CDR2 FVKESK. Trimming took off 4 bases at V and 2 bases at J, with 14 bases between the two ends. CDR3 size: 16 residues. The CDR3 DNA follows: TGTGCCAGCAGCCCAATGGTGGGGGACAACACCGGGGAGCTGTTTTTT. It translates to CASSPMVGDNTGELFF.

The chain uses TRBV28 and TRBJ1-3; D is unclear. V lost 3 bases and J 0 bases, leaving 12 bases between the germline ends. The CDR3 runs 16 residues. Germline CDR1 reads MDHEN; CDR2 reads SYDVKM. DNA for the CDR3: TGTGCCAGCAGTTTTGGCCAAGCACTCTCTGGAAACACCATATATTTT. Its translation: CASSFGQALSGNTIYF.

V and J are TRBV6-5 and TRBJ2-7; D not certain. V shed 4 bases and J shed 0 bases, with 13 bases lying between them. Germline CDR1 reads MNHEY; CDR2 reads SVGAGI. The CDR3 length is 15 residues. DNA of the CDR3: TGTGCCAGCAGTTCGACCATCAGTTACTCCTACGAGCAGTACTTC. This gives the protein CASSSTISYSYEQYF.